This T cell receptor (beta chain) is from a study of shared T cell receptors in the human thymus (dated by TCRdb to about 2021). Describing the broader study: The study investigated the way shared, self-reactive T-cell receptor alpha chains are produced in the human thymus.

As for this clone: Its cognate antigen has yet to be identified. The input lacks base qualities; no much larger clone sits a single base away.

The library was obtained by the immunoSEQ multiplex PCR assay. As stored in TCRdb, this immuneACCESS dataset retains in-frame rearrangements with V and J assigned. A fraction of the clones does not appear; measured against another copy, unresolved V genes explain less than half of the discrepancy, and the remainder lacks a known reason. The sample records about 540,000 clones, 75% to 85% of which are singletons. Together, the top ten hold about 0.013% of the sample. This same sample was also taken into another study, of human thymus T cells. In that second paper, the authors write: The donors were immunologically healthy infants in Finland who had open corrective cardiac surgery for congenital heart defects. Thymus tissue was collected as surgical resects that were removed during corrective cardiac surgery. Usage of V and J gene segments appeared to be biased in both the thymic and the peripheral blood repertoires. According to the related research, thymic TCR repertoires were highly overlapping among unrelated individuals. The study characterized TCR alpha and beta repertoires from under ten infant thymus samples and a few related peripheral blood samples. Donor ages ranged from about 7 to 244 days, and the cohort comprised more than 5 male and a couple of female infants. After being mechanically released from the tissue, thymocytes were kept at -70 degrees C in pellets of about 9.5-30 million cells. A QIAsymphony instrument was used to extract genomic DNA from frozen cell pellets. The immunoSEQ multiplex PCR assay was used to amplify the TCRB and TCRAD loci from a standardized quantity of quality-controlled genomic DNA. Amplicons spanned the V(D)J region at a length sufficient to cover the CDR3 and identify V and J genes. The commercial immunoSEQ service was used to sequence amplicons on an Illumina platform. Primer bias and sequencing errors were corrected as previously described, and TCRAD and TCRB were defined on the basis of the IMGT database. Analysis of the repertoires was done with immunoSEQ Analyzer 3.0 and VDJTools and included basic statistics, V/J segment usage, diversity estimates, rarefaction and pairwise overlap. Diversity was estimated using the Chao1, ChaoE, Efron-Thisted, Shannon and inverse Simpson indices, and was also estimated on datasets down-sampled to the size of the smallest sample. For repertoire overlap, CDR3 nucleotide sequence, V gene and J gene had to match strictly, and clustering was done by Jaccard-based multidimensional scaling. Thymus samples yielded on average roughly 810,000 unique TCRB clonotypes, compared with around 84,000 from blood samples.

This TCR came from a boy in the first two years of life with a congenital heart defect. Donor details come from another sample of the same person, matched by shared clones. Sequencing was carried out using thymocytes.

The CDR3 protein sequence reads: CASSESPGGGGELFF. The DNA reads TGTGCCAGCAGTGAATCTCCCGGGGGGGGTGGGGAGCTGTTTTTT. Here the chain combines TRBV25-1 and TRBJ2-2, and 8 bases in between align with TRBD2. The V end gives up 1 base and the J end 8 bases, leaving 6 bases in the junction not matched to a gene. CDR3 length: 15 amino acids, cysteine to phenylalanine. Of the read, only the CDR3 DNA is kept; its 45 bases are in frame from base 1. The germline V gene gives CDR1 as MGHDK and CDR2 as SYGVNS. Where the CDR3 stops, the reference TRBV25-1 and TRBJ2-2 genes take over; the full variable domain is EADIYQTPRYLVIGTGKKITLECSQTMGHDKMYWYQQDPGMELHLIHYSYGVNSTEKGDLSSESTVSRIRTEHFPLTLESARPSHTSQYLCASSESPGGGGELFFGEGSRLTVL.